Listed below are T cell receptor beta chains from one sample, sequenced in a study of blood T cell repertoires in COVID-19. The repertoire was sequenced with immunoSEQ multiplex PCR; TCRdb's copy has only in-frame clones and lacks some. The sample holds about 110,000 clones; roughly 84% are singletons and the top ten take over 4%. The sample comprised peripheral blood. Receptors originate from a human donor in a cohort sampled during active COVID-19. Both conserved end residues are part of each CDR3. Expanded clones get a size class; other rows say once, few or many, or leave the size out.

clone size,J gene,CDR3 length,V gene,CDR3 protein
-,TRBJ1-2,17,TRBV4-2,CASSQEIAGQANYGYTF
-,TRBJ2-4,15,TRBV5-4,CASSYRGLAKNIQYF
-,TRBJ1-1,12,TRBV18,CASSPRQGEAFF
-,TRBJ2-5,15,TRBV7-3,CASSLMSGGSGTQYF
-,TRBJ1-6,15,TRBV10-3,CAISEAARGNSPLHF
-,TRBJ2-3,14,TRBV3-1/TRBV3-2,CASSTSGYRDTQYF
-,TRBJ1-5,18,TRBV7-2,CASSLKAGTGFLNQPQHF
-,TRBJ1-1,13,TRBV7-8,CASSLGTVLEAFF
-,TRBJ2-7,14,TRBV7-2,CASSPGLAAYEQYF
-,TRBJ2-3,13,TRBV6-5,CASRKTGADTQYF
-,TRBJ1-1,14,TRBV6-1,CASSDSGLRVEAFF
-,TRBJ1-1,14,TRBV5-5,CASSWGQGAEEAFF
-,TRBJ1-6,17,TRBV5-4,CASSGTGTAFPDSPLHF
-,TRBJ1-1,16,TRBV4-3,CASSQDSWGVYTEAFF
once,TRBJ1-1,12,TRBV10-1,CASSDPTVEAFF
-,TRBJ1-1,14,TRBV18,CASSPGTGGTEAFF
-,TRBJ2-7,16,TRBV6-6,CASSYHGSRSSYEQYF
once,TRBJ2-1,16,TRBV14,CASSQVGTAPYNEQFF
once,TRBJ2-3,14,TRBV2,CASSSSGYTDTQYF
-,TRBJ2-7,17,TRBV19,CASSPFAGTSSSYEQYF
-,TRBJ2-1,18,TRBV15,CATSRGAGLAGGYNEQFF
-,TRBJ1-1,13,TRBV28,CASTVGGDTEAFF
-,TRBJ2-3,14,TRBV7-9,CASSLGLAADTQYF
-,TRBJ2-1,14,TRBV27,CASGHGGSYNEQFF
-,TRBJ2-7,14,TRBV25-1,CASTSFGQRDEQYF
once,TRBJ1-3,15,TRBV5-6,CASSQGQFSGNTIYF
-,TRBJ1-1,13,TRBV5-1,CASSLALATEAFF
-,TRBJ2-1,15,TRBV15,CATSRDGGTHNEQFF
few,TRBJ2-3,14,TRBV27,CASSLSSRGTTQYF
few,TRBJ1-2,15,TRBV19,CASSLAGGPNYGYTF
-,TRBJ2-1,18,TRBV5-4,CASSPGLAGGPGYNEQFF
few,TRBJ1-1,14,TRBV11-2,CASSPSRGNTEAFF
-,TRBJ2-1,14,TRBV30,CAWSTGLAGEVGFF
few,TRBJ2-1,17,TRBV24-1,CATSNGGAGSSYNEQFF
-,TRBJ1-1,15,TRBV12-5,CASGLVIGRDTEAFF
few,TRBJ2-7,16,TRBV27,CASSLLASGTLHEQYF
-,TRBJ2-2,15,TRBV7-9,CASSLAPSVAGELFF
-,TRBJ1-2,13,TRBV5-8,CASRSRGGAGYTF
once,TRBJ2-1,16,TRBV4-1,CASSQGDRSSYNEQFF
-,TRBJ2-2,17,TRBV18,CASSPRQGADVAWELFF
-,TRBJ2-7,15,TRBV19,CASSSAVAGQGEQYF
-,TRBJ2-2,12,TRBV12-3/TRBV12-4,CASSPDTGELFF
-,TRBJ1-6,16,TRBV5-6,CASSLGPGQGNSPLHF
-,TRBJ1-6,14,TRBV28,CASSLQYRGSPLHF
-,TRBJ1-2,16,TRBV5-1,CASSLTPGTGKDGYTF